A selection of T cell receptor beta chains follows, all from one sample in a study of technical replicates of blood from several donors. Method: immunoSEQ multiplex PCR; TCRdb's copy keeps in-frame clones and lacks some. The profile covers 55,000 to 60,000 clones, with 93% appearing a single time and around 4% taken by the ten largest. The sequenced sample consisted of PBMCs. The source of these receptors is a human donor in good health. Some clones in this sample may be carry-over from other donors' samples. CDR3s include the opening cysteine and the closing phenylalanine or tryptophan.

>TRBJ2-7|TRBV6-1
CASRMAGTSRYEQYF
>TRBJ2-7|TRBV6-6
CASSYSGTGFYEQYF
>TRBJ1-2|TRBV18
CASSPVYEAWIVVGYGYTF
>TRBJ1-5|TRBV19
CASSEDRGNQPQHF
>TRBJ2-7|TRBV30
CAWSSGTAYEQYF
>TRBJ1-2|TRBV29-1
CSVGGVYGYTF
>TRBJ1-3|TRBV18
CASSPPGADTIYF
>TRBJ2-7|TRBV6-1
CASCQPEKGAYEQYF
>TRBJ2-2|TRBV10-3
CAIRGASGGPHEELFF
>TRBJ2-7|TRBV29-1
CSVDRRQGPSYEQYF
>TRBJ1-2|TRBV10-3
CAISTGGSSNGYTF
>TRBJ2-7|TRBV5-5
CASSSRREGYEQYF
>TRBJ2-7|TRBV7-2
CASSFASSYEQYF
>TRBJ2-2|TRBV29-1
CSVGSGTGELFF
>TRBJ2-3|TRBV7-8
CASSLGLAVDTQYF
>TRBJ2-5|TRBV10-3
CATSRTSGRADLETQYF
>TRBJ1-2|TRBV7-8
CASSKGQGATIYGYTF